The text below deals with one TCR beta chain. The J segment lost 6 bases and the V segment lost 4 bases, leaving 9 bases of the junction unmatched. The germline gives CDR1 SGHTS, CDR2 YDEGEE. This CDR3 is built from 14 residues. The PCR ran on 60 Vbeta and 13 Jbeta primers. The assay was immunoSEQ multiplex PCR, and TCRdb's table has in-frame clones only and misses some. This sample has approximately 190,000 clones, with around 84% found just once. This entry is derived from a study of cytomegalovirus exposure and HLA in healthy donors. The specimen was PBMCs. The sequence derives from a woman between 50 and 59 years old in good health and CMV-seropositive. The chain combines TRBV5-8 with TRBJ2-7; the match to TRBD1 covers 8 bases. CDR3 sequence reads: CASSLGTGRAEQYF. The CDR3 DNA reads TGTGCCAGCAGCCTGGGGACAGGAAGGGCCGAGCAGTACTTC.